The present T cell receptor beta chain was sequenced within a study of T cells in Graves' hyperthyroidism and ophthalmopathy. Trimming left V 0 bases short and J 5 bases short, with 1 base between. The CDR3 has 11 residues. Germline assignment: CDR1 LNHNV and CDR2 YYDKDF (reference sequence). Researchers took RNA transcripts and amplified the TCR beta CDR3 regions from them. HTBI primers were the set used in a first-round RT-PCR of the TCR CDR3. TCRdb analysed the multiplex PCR reads with MiXCR anew, one entry per CDR3 protein. The table includes 690,000 or so distinct CDR3 sequences, under 20% detected once. This clonotype was seen a handful of times.

This receptor was taken from a woman between 50 and 59 years old with Graves' hyperthyroidism that later progressed to Graves' ophthalmopathy. The chain has TRBV15 and TRBJ1-1; no clear D. Sequencing was performed on blood. CDR3 loop: CATSRDTEAFF. CDR3 sequence (DNA): TGTGCCACCAGCAGAGATACTGAAGCTTTCTTT.